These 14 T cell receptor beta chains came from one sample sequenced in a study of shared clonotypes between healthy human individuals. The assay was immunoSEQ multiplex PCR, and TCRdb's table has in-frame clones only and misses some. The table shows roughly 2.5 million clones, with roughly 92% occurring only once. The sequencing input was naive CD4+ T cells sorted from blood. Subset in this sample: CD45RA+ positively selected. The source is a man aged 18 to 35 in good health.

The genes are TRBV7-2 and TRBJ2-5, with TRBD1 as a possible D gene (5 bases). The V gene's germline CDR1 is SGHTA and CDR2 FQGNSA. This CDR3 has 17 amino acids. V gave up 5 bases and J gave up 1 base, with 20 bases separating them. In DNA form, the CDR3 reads TGTGCCAGCAGCCCCGCGTGGGGCTGGGCGGCCCAAGAGACCCAGTACTTC. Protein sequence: CASSPAWGWAAQETQYF. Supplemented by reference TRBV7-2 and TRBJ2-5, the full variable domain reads GAGVSQSPSNKVTEKGKDVELRCDPISGHTALYWYRQSLGQGLEFLIYFQGNSAPDKSGLPSDRFSAERTGGSVSTLTIQRTQQEDSAVYLCASSPAWGWAAQETQYFGPGTRLLVL.

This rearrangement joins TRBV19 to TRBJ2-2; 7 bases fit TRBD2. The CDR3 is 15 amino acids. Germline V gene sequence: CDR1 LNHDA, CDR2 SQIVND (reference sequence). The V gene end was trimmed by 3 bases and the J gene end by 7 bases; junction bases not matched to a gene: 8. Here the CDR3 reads CASSIGGGPIGELFF. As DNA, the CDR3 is TGTGCCAGTAGTATTGGGGGAGGGCCGATCGGGGAGCTGTTTTTT. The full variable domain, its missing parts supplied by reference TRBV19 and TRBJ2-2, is DGGITQSPKYLFRKEGQNVTLSCEQNLNHDAMYWYRQDPGQGLRLIYYSQIVNDFQKGDIAEGYSVSREKKESFPLTVTSAQKNPTAFYLCASSIGGGPIGELFFGEGSRLTVL.

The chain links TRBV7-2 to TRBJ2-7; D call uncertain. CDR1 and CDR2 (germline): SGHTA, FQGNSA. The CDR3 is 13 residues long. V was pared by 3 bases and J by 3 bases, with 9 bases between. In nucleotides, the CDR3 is TGTGCCAGCAGCTTGGAGTTTAGCTACGAGCAGTACTTC. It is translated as CASSLEFSYEQYF.

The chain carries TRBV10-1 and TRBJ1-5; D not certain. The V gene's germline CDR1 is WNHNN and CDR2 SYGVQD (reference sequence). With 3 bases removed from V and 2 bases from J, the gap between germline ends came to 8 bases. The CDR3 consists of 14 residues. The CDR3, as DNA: TGCGCCAGCAGTGAACCTCAGGGCAATCAGCCCCAGCATTTT. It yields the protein CASSEPQGNQPQHF.

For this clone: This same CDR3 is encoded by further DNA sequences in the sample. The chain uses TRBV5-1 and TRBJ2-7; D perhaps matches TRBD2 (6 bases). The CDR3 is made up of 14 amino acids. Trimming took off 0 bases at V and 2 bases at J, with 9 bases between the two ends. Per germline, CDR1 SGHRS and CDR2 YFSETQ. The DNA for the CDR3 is TGCGCCAGCAGCTTGGCGGGAGCCACCTACGAGCAGTACTTC. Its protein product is CASSLAGATYEQYF. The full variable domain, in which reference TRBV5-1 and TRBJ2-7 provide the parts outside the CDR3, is KAGVTQTPRYLIKTRGQQVTLSCSPISGHRSVSWYQQTPGQGLQFLFEYFSETQRNKGNFPGRFSGRQFSNSRSEMNVSTLELGDSALYLCASSLAGATYEQYFGPGTRLTVT.

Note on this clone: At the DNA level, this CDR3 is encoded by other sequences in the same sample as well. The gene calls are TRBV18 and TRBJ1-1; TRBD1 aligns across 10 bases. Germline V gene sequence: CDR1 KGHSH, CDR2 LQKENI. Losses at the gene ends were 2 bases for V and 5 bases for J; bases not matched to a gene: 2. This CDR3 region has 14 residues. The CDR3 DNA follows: TGTGCCAGCTCACCAGGGACAGGGGAAACTGAAGCTTTCTTT. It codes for CASSPGTGETEAFF.

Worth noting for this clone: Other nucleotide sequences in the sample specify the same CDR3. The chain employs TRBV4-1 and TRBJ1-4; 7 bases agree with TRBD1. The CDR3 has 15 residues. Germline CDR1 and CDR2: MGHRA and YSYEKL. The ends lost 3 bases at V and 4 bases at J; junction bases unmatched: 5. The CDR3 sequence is CASSHPGQLNEKLFF. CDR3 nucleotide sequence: TGCGCCAGCAGCCATCCGGGACAGCTTAATGAAAAACTGTTTTTT.

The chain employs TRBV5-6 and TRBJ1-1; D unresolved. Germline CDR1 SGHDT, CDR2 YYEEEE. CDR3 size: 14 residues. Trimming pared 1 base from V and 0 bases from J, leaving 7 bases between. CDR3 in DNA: TGTGCCAGCAGCTTGTGGATCATGAACACTGAAGCTTTCTTT. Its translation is CASSLWIMNTEAFF.

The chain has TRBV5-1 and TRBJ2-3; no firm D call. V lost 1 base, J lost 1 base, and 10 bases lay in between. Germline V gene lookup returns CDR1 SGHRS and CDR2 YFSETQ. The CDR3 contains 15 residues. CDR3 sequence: CASSLYPARTDTQYF. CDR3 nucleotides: TGCGCCAGCAGCTTGTATCCAGCACGCACAGATACGCAGTATTTT.

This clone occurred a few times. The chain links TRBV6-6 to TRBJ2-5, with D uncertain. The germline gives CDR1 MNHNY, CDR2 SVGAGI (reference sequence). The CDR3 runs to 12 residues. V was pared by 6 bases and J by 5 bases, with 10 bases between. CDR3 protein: CASRRPVETQYF. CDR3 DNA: TGTGCCAGCAGGCGGCCTGTGGAGACCCAGTACTTC.

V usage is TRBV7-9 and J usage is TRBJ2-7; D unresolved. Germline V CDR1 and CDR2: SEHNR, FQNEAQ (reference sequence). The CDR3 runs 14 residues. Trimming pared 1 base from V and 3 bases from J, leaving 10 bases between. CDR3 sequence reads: CASSLDPPGYEQYF. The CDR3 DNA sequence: TGTGCCAGCAGCTTAGACCCCCCAGGCTACGAGCAGTACTTC.

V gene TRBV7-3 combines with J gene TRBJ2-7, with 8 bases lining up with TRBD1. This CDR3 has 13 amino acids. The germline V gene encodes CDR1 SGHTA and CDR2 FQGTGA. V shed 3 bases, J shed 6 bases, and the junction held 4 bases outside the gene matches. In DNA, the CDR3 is TGTGCCAGCAGCTTCTCCGACAGGGGCGAGCAGTACTTC. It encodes CASSFSDRGEQYF.

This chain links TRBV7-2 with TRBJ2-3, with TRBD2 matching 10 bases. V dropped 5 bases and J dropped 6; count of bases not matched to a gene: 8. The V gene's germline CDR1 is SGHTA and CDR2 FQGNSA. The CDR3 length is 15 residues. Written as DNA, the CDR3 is TGTGCCAGCAGCCTTAGCGGGAGGAATTGGGATACGCAGTATTTT. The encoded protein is CASSLSGRNWDTQYF.

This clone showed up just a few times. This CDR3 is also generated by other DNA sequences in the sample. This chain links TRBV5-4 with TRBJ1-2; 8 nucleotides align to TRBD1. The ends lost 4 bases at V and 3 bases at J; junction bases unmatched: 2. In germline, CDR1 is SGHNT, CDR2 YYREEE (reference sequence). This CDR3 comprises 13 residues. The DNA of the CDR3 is TGTGCCAGCAGCCCGGACAGGGACTATGGCTACACCTTC. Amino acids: CASSPDRDYGYTF.